Listed below are T cell receptor beta chains from one sample, sequenced in a study of blood T cell repertoires in COVID-19. Data came from immunoSEQ multiplex PCR; TCRdb stores just in-frame clones and leaves some out. This sample has about 240,000 clones; about four fifths occur once, and the top ten carry around 9.6%. The source material was peripheral blood. The source of these receptors is an elderly woman with acute or convalescent COVID-19. CDR3s include the opening cysteine and the closing phenylalanine or tryptophan. Fields, in order: clone size, J gene, V gene, CDR3 length, D gene, CDR3 DNA, CDR3 protein. A D gene is named only where the DNA matches it firmly. Clone size, where shown, is once, few, many, or a class for clones that have expanded.

>NA|TRBJ1-2|TRBV19|14|TRBD1
TGTGCCAGTAGTATAGAGGGGACAGAGTATGGCTACACCTTC
CASSIEGTEYGYTF
>NA|TRBJ1-5|TRBV2|13|NA
TGTGCCAGCGAGAGGGTGGGATCTCAGCCCCAGCATTTT
CASERVGSQPQHF
>NA|TRBJ1-2|TRBV19|15|NA
TGTGCCAGTAGTATAGCGACATCCCCTGCTTATGGCTACACCTTC
CASSIATSPAYGYTF
>NA|TRBJ2-3|TRBV14|13|NA
TGTGCCAGCAGCCAGCAGGCGGGGGATACGCAGTATTTT
CASSQQAGDTQYF
>once|TRBJ2-1|TRBV9|16|NA
TGTGCCAGCAGCGTCCACTCGGGGAGCTCCTACAATGAGCAGTTCTTC
CASSVHSGSSYNEQFF
>NA|TRBJ1-3|TRBV5-1|18|TRBD1
TGCGCCAGCAGCCGCGGGACAGGCCCTAACAACTCTGGAAACACCATATATTTT
CASSRGTGPNNSGNTIYF
>NA|TRBJ2-5|TRBV25-1|16|TRBD2
TGTGCCAGCAGTGAATATGGGTTAGCGGGGCTCCGGACCCAGTACTTC
CASSEYGLAGLRTQYF
>NA|TRBJ1-6|TRBV19|17|NA
TGTGCCAGTAGTACGAGGTGGCAGGCGAGGGACTATTCACCCCTCCACTTT
CASSTRWQARDYSPLHF
>once|TRBJ2-5|TRBV2|13|TRBD1
TGTGCCAGCAGGGGACAGGTCCAAGAGACCCAGTACTTC
CASRGQVQETQYF
>NA|TRBJ1-4|TRBV7-8|15|TRBD1
TGTGCCAGCAGTCCCGGGACAGGGGGCCTTGAAAAACTGTTTTTT
CASSPGTGGLEKLFF
>NA|TRBJ1-1|TRBV19|16|TRBD1
TGTGCCAGTAGGCCACACAGGGGTGAATTAAACACTGAAGCTTTCTTT
CASRPHRGELNTEAFF
>NA|TRBJ1-2|TRBV5-1|15|TRBD1
TGCGCCAGCAGCTTGGCCGGGACAGGGTCGAATGGCTACACCTTC
CASSLAGTGSNGYTF
>NA|TRBJ1-6|TRBV6-5|16|TRBD1
TGTGCCAGCAGTTCGGGACAGGGGGCTTCTCGATCACCCCTCCACTTT
CASSSGQGASRSPLHF
>NA|TRBJ1-5|TRBV15|16|NA
TGTGCCACCAGCAGAGATTATGCAGTTAGCAATCAGCCCCAGCATTTT
CATSRDYAVSNQPQHF
>NA|TRBJ2-7|TRBV2|12|NA
TGTGCCAGCAATCGCAGGGTGCGGGAGCAGTACTTC
CASNRRVREQYF
>NA|TRBJ1-6|TRBV2|13|TRBD1
TGTGCCGAGGGGGCAGGGCCTTATTCACCCCTCCACTTT
CAEGAGPYSPLHF
>NA|TRBJ1-4|TRBV27|15|NA
TGTGCCAGCAGTCCCGGGGGAGGAACTAATGAAAAACTGTTTTTT
CASSPGGGTNEKLFF
>NA|TRBJ2-1|TRBV30|14|TRBD1
TGTGCCTGGAACCCCTGGACAGGACCCAATGAGCAGTTCTTC
CAWNPWTGPNEQFF
>once|TRBJ2-1|TRBV27|14|NA
TGTGCCAGCAGTTTTAATAGGGGGACCAATGAGCAGTTCTTC
CASSFNRGTNEQFF
>NA|TRBJ1-5|TRBV18|13|TRBD1
TGTGCCAGCTCAGGGGACAGGAATCAGCCCCAGCATTTT
CASSGDRNQPQHF
>NA|TRBJ2-3|TRBV3-1/TRBV3-2|15|TRBD2
TGTGCCAGCAGCCAGACTCCGGGAGGAACAGATACGCAGTATTTT
CASSQTPGGTDTQYF
>NA|TRBJ2-7|TRBV21-1|15|NA
TGTGCCAGCAGCAAAGCCGAGGGCTCTTCGAACGAGCAGTACTTC
CASSKAEGSSNEQYF
>NA|TRBJ2-7|TRBV2|14|TRBD1
TGTGCCAGCAGTGGGGCCGGGACAGCCTACGAGCAGTACTTC
CASSGAGTAYEQYF
>NA|TRBJ2-7|TRBV7-2|17|TRBD1
TGTGCCAGCAGCTTCTCAAGACAGGGTAATTTAGGATACGAGCAGTACTTC
CASSFSRQGNLGYEQYF
>NA|TRBJ1-5|TRBV18|16|TRBD1
TGTGCCAGCTCACCACAAGGGACAGATAGCAATCAGCCCCAGCATTTT
CASSPQGTDSNQPQHF
>NA|TRBJ1-3|TRBV18|16|TRBD1
TGTGCCAGCTCACCACCAGACAGGGTCTTCGGAAACACCATATATTTT
CASSPPDRVFGNTIYF
>NA|TRBJ2-7|TRBV28|15|TRBD1
TGTGCCAGCAGCAGACCGACAGGGGGCGTATACGAGCAGTACTTC
CASSRPTGGVYEQYF
>NA|TRBJ1-4|TRBV5-1|15|NA
TGCGCCAGCAGCTCCTCCGGGACTTCTAATGAAAAACTGTTTTTT
CASSSSGTSNEKLFF
>once|TRBJ2-3|TRBV12-3/TRBV12-4|13|NA
TGTGCCAGCAGTTCAGGACAACCAGATACGCAGTATTTT
CASSSGQPDTQYF
>once|TRBJ1-2|TRBV2|14|TRBD1
TGTGCCAGCAGTGTCCTGGGACAGGGGGATGGCTACACCTTC
CASSVLGQGDGYTF
>NA|TRBJ1-3|TRBV19|14|NA
TGTGCCAGTAGTCATAAATCGGGTTTGAACACCATATATTTT
CASSHKSGLNTIYF
>NA|TRBJ1-4|TRBV7-9|15|NA
TGTGCCAGCAGCTTAAACAGTGCAACTAATGAAAAACTGTTTTTT
CASSLNSATNEKLFF
>few|TRBJ1-5|TRBV2|14|NA
TGTGCCAGCAGCCAGGGATATGACAATCAGCCCCAGCATTTT
CASSQGYDNQPQHF
>NA|TRBJ1-5|TRBV2|14|TRBD1
TGTGCCAGCAGCCGGGACAGGGGTAGTCAGCCCCAGCATTTT
CASSRDRGSQPQHF
>NA|TRBJ2-3|TRBV11-1|13|NA
TGTGCCAGCAGCTCAGACCAGGGAGATACGCAGTATTTT
CASSSDQGDTQYF
>NA|TRBJ2-1|TRBV6-5|13|NA
TGTGCCAGCAGTCACAGGGTGGACAATGAGCAGTTCTTC
CASSHRVDNEQFF
>NA|TRBJ2-7|TRBV7-9|14|TRBD2
TGTGCCAGCAGCCCCGGGACTAGCGGCTACGAGCAGTACTTC
CASSPGTSGYEQYF
>NA|TRBJ2-1|TRBV7-9|15|NA
TGTGCCAGCAGCTCTCCAGGGGTCTCCTACAATGAGCAGTTCTTC
CASSSPGVSYNEQFF
>NA|TRBJ1-2|TRBV28|15|TRBD1
TGTGCCAGCAGTTTATGGACAGGGGTTAACTATGGCTACACCTTC
CASSLWTGVNYGYTF
>NA|TRBJ1-4|TRBV2|16|NA
TGTGCCAGCAGTGAAGCGCGCGGGACCATATATGAAAAACTGTTTTTT
CASSEARGTIYEKLFF
>NA|TRBJ2-3|TRBV18|15|NA
TGTGCCAGCTCACCACCGGGGGGGCAGACAGATACGCAGTATTTT
CASSPPGGQTDTQYF
>NA|TRBJ1-3|TRBV6-5|13|NA
TGTGCCGCTTCTGGGGCGTCTGGAAACACCATATATTTT
CAASGASGNTIYF
>few|TRBJ1-5|TRBV28|15|TRBD1
TGTGCCAGCAGTTCCTACAGGGGAAAGGCTCAGCCCCAGCATTTT
CASSSYRGKAQPQHF
>NA|TRBJ1-5|TRBV4-1|16|TRBD1
TGCGCCAGCAGCCAGCCCGGGACAGGGGACAATCAGCCCCAGCATTTT
CASSQPGTGDNQPQHF